A single sample is the source of the 10 T cell receptor beta chains below, sequenced in a study of blood T cells in healthy people across ages. Then a second PCR, running roughly 6 to 12 cycles, was carried out with a sample-barcoded 5' primer and a J-beta primer mix. One entry per CDR3 protein results from TCRdb running MiXCR on the 5' RACE reads. The sample yields about 680,000 distinct CDR3 sequences, roughly 49% seen once. The sequencing input was blood. Receptors were obtained from a woman aged 55-75 years in good health.

The chain employs TRBV7-2 and TRBJ1-4; 8 nucleotides agree with TRBD1. Trimming cost V 4 bases and J 5 bases; bases outside gene matches: 6. The CDR3 spans 15 residues. The germline gives CDR1 SGHTA, CDR2 FQGNSA. The CDR3, as DNA: TGTACCAGCAGCTCGGACAGGGTCCGAAATGAAAAACTGTTTTTT. As protein: CTSSSDRVRNEKLFF.

J is TRBJ2-7 and V is TRBV20-1; D possibly corresponds to TRBD2 (6 bases). Trimming cost V 5 bases and J 0 bases, with 11 bases left between them. The germline V gene encodes CDR1 DFQATT and CDR2 SNEGSKA (reference sequence). This CDR3 has 13 residues. The CDR3 region has the DNA TGCAGTGCTCTGCGGGACCTCTCCTACGAGCAGTACTTC. This gives the protein CSALRDLSYEQYF.

A few counts support this clonotype. The chain is built from TRBV20-1 and TRBJ2-7; TRBD2 matches 7 bases. Trimming took 3 bases from V and 0 from J; bases not matched to a gene: 2. This CDR3 contains 13 residues. CDR1 DFQATT and CDR2 SNEGSKA come from the germline V gene (reference sequence). CDR3 bases: TGCAGTGCTAGGGGGGGGAGCTCCTACGAGCAGTACTTC. Translating gives CSARGGSSYEQYF.

The J gene is TRBJ1-6, the V gene TRBV4-2; D gene ambiguous. The CDR3 consists of 15 residues. V shed 0 bases and J shed 9 bases, with 12 bases lying between them. CDR1 is LGHNA, CDR2 YNFKEQ, per germline. As DNA, the CDR3 is TGTGCCAGCAGCCAAGAAGGAGGTCACGGTTCACCCCTCCACTTT. Translated: CASSQEGGHGSPLHF.

V usage is TRBV7-3 and J usage is TRBJ1-2; the match to TRBD1 covers 7 bases. CDR3 length equals 15 residues. V gave up 4 bases and J gave up 6 bases; unmatched junction bases: 11. CDR1 is SGHTA and CDR2 is FQGTGA in the germline V gene. Here the CDR3 reads CASSSHSRGKDGYTF. CDR3 coding DNA: TGTGCCAGCAGCTCCCATTCCAGGGGGAAGGATGGCTACACCTTC.

The V gene is TRBV30, the J gene TRBJ2-4, with D perhaps TRBD1 (6 bases). The CDR3 is made up of 16 amino acids. Germline CDR1 is GTSNPN and CDR2 is SVGIG (reference sequence). Trimming pared 0 bases from V and 4 bases from J, leaving 16 bases between. The CDR3 reads CAWSVGEGGPKNIQYF. CDR3 coding DNA: TGTGCCTGGAGTGTAGGGGAAGGGGGACCAAAAAACATTCAGTACTTC.

CDR3 region: CSAKMDCGYTF. The CDR3 region has the DNA TGCAGTGCTAAGATGGACTGTGGCTACACCTTC. The genes are TRBV20-1 and TRBJ1-2, with D uncertain. This CDR3 has 11 residues. Trimming took off 4 bases at V and 7 bases at J, with 10 bases between the two ends. Germline V gene sequence: CDR1 DFQATT, CDR2 SNEGSKA (reference sequence).

This clonotype was observed a few times. The V gene is TRBV4-3, the J gene TRBJ1-1, with D uncertain. The CDR3 has 13 residues. Germline loops: CDR1 LGHNA, CDR2 YSLEER. The V gene lost 0 bases and the J gene lost 7 bases, with 9 bases spanning the gap. CDR3 loop: CASSQDYVGEAFF. CDR3 nucleotides: TGCGCCAGCAGCCAAGATTATGTCGGTGAAGCTTTCTTT.

The chain carries TRBV29-1 and TRBJ2-1; 10 nucleotides line up with TRBD2. Losses at the gene ends were 7 bases for V and 3 bases for J; bases not matched to a gene: 6. CDR1 is SQVTM, CDR2 ANQGSEA, per germline. CDR3 length equals 14 residues. CDR3 nucleotide sequence: TGCAGCGAGGGCCTAGCGGGGGACTACAATGAGCAGTTCTTC. Protein sequence: CSEGLAGDYNEQFF.

As regards this clonotype: An end of the junction differs from the germline gene, which may be a read error. J is TRBJ2-1 and V is TRBV4-3; no clear D gene. Germline V gives CDR1 LGHNA, CDR2 YSLEER. This CDR3 contains 18 residues. DNA for the CDR3: TGCGCCGGCAGCCAAGAATTTGTAGGAATAAGCTCCTACAATGAGCAGTTCTTC. This translates into CAGSQEFVGISSYNEQFF.